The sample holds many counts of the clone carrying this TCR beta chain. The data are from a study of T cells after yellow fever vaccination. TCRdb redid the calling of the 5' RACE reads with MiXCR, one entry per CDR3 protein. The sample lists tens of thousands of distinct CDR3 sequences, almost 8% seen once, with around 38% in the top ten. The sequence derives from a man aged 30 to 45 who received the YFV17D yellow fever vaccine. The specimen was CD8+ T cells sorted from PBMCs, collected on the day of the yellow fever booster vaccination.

The CDR3 spells CASKGEGALVQETQYF. In nucleotides, the CDR3 is TGTGCCAGCAAGGGGGAGGGAGCTCTGGTCCAAGAGACCCAGTACTTC. V and J are TRBV27 and TRBJ2-5; tentatively, D is TRBD2 (7 bases). V was trimmed by 7 bases and J by 1 base, leaving 19 bases between them. This CDR3 has 16 amino acids. Per the germline V gene, CDR1 is MNHEY and CDR2 is SMNVEV (reference sequence).